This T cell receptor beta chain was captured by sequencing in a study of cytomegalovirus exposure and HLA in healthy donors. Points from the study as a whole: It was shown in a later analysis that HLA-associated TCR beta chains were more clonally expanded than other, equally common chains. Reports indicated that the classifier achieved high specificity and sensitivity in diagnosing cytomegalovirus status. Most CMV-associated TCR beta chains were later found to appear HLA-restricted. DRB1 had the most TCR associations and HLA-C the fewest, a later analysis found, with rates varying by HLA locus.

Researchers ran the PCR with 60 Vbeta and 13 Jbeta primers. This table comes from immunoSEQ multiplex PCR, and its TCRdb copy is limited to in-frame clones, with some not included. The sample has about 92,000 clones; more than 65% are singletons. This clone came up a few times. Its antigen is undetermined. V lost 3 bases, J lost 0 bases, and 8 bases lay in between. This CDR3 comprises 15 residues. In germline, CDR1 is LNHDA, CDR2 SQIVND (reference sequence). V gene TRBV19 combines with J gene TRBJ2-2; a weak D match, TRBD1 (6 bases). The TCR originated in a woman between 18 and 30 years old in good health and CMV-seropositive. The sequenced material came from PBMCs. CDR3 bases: TGTGCCAGTAGTATCGGGACAACGAACACCGGGGAGCTGTTTTTT. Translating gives CASSIGTTNTGELFF.